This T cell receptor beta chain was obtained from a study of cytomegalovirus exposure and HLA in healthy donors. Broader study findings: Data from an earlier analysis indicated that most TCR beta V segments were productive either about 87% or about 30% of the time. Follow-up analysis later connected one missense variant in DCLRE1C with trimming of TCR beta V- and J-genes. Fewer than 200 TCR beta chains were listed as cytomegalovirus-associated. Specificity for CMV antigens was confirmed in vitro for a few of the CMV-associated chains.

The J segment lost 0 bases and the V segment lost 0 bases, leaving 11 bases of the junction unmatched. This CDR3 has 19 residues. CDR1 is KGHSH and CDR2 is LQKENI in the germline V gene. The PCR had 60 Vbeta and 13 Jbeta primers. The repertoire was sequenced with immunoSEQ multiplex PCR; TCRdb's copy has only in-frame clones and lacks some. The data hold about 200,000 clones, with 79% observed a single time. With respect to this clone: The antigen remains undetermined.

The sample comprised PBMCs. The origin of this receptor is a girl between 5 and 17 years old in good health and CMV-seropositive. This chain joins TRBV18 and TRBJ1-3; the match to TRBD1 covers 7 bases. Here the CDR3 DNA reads TGTGCCAGCTCACCACCGGGACAGAATCTGTTAAGCTCTGGAAACACCATATATTTT. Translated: CASSPPGQNLLSSGNTIYF.